Each of the 30 T cell receptor beta chains below was sequenced from the same sample in a study of OX40 agonist ivuxolimab in advanced cancers. Measured with immunoSEQ multiplex PCR; TCRdb has only the in-frame clones, and not every one. The sample has tens of thousands of clones, roughly 84% seen once. The sequencing used CD4+ or CD8+ T cells sorted from blood, collected in a trial of the OX40 agonist ivuxolimab. Source of these receptors: an adult with an advanced solid tumor such as melanoma, head and neck, liver or kidney cancer.

The chain couples TRBV19 to TRBJ2-1, with a possible D match to TRBD1 (6 bases). Germline values: CDR1 LNHDA, CDR2 SQIVND (reference sequence). The CDR3 covers 16 residues. Trimming left V 5 bases short and J 1 base short, with 15 bases between. CDR3 residues: CASSVGQSPSYNEQFF. Written as DNA, the CDR3 is TGTGCCAGTAGTGTCGGACAGAGTCCTTCCTACAATGAGCAGTTCTTC.

The chain has TRBV19 and TRBJ1-1, with D unresolved. The CDR3 runs to 14 residues. Trimming took off 5 bases at V and 6 bases at J, with 16 bases between the two ends. CDR1 and CDR2 (germline): LNHDA, SQIVND (reference sequence). The DNA of the CDR3 is TGTGCCAGTAGTCCGTCGGGAGTGAGGGCTGAAGCTTTCTTT. Its translation is CASSPSGVRAEAFF.

Written as DNA, the CDR3 is TGTGCCAGCAGTGAACAGGTCCACTCTGGGGCCAACGTCCTGACTTTC. Its protein is CASSEQVHSGANVLTF. The chain joins TRBV6-4 to TRBJ2-6; a weak D match, TRBD1 (5 bases). This CDR3 region has 16 residues. V was pared by 3 bases and J by 0 bases, with 9 bases between. CDR1 and CDR2 from the germline V gene are MRHNA and SNTAGT.

The genes are TRBV2 and TRBJ2-7; tentatively, D is TRBD2 (5 bases). The CDR3 length is 13 residues. Germline lookup yields CDR1 SNHLY and CDR2 FYNNEI. The germline V and J ends were trimmed by 3 bases and 3 bases, with 9 bases remaining between them. In DNA, the CDR3 is TGTGCCAGCAGTGACGTCGGGGACTACGAGCAGTACTTC. It translates to CASSDVGDYEQYF. Variable domain in full (rest from reference TRBV2 and TRBJ2-7): EPEVTQTPSHQVTQMGQEVILRCVPISNHLYFYWYRQILGQKVEFLVSFYNNEISEKSEIFDDQFSVERPDGSNFTLKIRSTKLEDSAMYFCASSDVGDYEQYFGPGTRLTVT.

The chain uses TRBV18 and TRBJ2-5; TRBD2 matches 7 bases. The CDR3 has 15 residues. V shed 0 bases, J shed 2 bases, and the junction held 3 bases outside the gene matches. Germline V lookup: CDR1 KGHSH, CDR2 LQKENI. CDR3 region: CASSPPPAGQETQYF. The CDR3 bases are TGTGCCAGCTCACCACCGCCAGCGGGGCAAGAGACCCAGTACTTC.

This clone has just one count. V gene TRBV11-3 combines with J gene TRBJ1-4, with TRBD1 identical over 10 bases. V lost 7 bases, J lost 5 bases, and 10 bases stayed unmatched. CDR3 size: 16 residues. Germline V gene data show CDR1 as SGHNT and CDR2 as YENEEA. The CDR3 sequence is CASKGSLGQGNEKLFF. CDR3 nucleotides: TGTGCCAGCAAGGGATCCTTGGGACAGGGGAATGAAAAACTGTTTTTT.

This chain uses TRBV6-7 with TRBJ1-1; 7 bases are a match to TRBD1. TRBV6-7 is an ORF; its function is uncertain. This CDR3 comprises 15 residues. With V trimmed by 6 bases and J by 2 bases, 9 bases remained unmatched. DNA for the CDR3: TGTGCCAGCAGCTACCAAAGGGACAGTAACACTGAAGCTTTCTTT. Residues: CASSYQRDSNTEAFF.

The chain links TRBV13 to TRBJ1-1; the D is unclear. The CDR3 contains 12 residues. V was clipped by 4 bases and J by 11 bases, with 14 bases between them. Germline V gene data show CDR1 as PRHDT and CDR2 as FYEKMQ (reference sequence). CDR3 residues: CASSYLGPSAFF. CDR3 nucleotides: TGTGCCAGCAGCTACCTAGGGCCCTCGGCTTTCTTT.

This clone appeared a single time. The V and J genes are TRBV4-1 and TRBJ1-5; TRBD1 might be the D (6 bases). CDR1 MGHRA and CDR2 YSYEKL come from the germline V gene. The V gene lost 2 bases and the J gene lost 7 bases, with 12 bases spanning the gap. CDR3 size: 14 residues. In DNA, the CDR3 is TGCGCCAGCAGCCAAACCGAGGGGGTGCAGCCCCAGCATTTT. It encodes CASSQTEGVQPQHF.

The gene calls are TRBV6-1 and TRBJ2-3, with D possibly matching TRBD1 (5 bases). CDR1 and CDR2 (germline): MNHNS, SASEGT. The CDR3 is made up of 13 amino acids. V lost 6 bases, J lost 0 bases, and 7 bases lay in between. In DNA, the CDR3 is TGTGCCAGCAGACAGGCTAGCACAGATACGCAGTATTTT. Protein: CASRQASTDTQYF.

The chain couples TRBV6-5 to TRBJ1-1; no clear D gene. The germline CDR1 and CDR2 sequences are MNHEY and SVGAGI. The V end was cut by 7 bases, the J end by 5 bases, with 14 bases between. There are 13 residues in the CDR3. This chain's CDR3 is CASTPRGVTEAFF. The CDR3 nucleotides read TGTGCCAGCACCCCCCGAGGTGTGACTGAAGCTTTCTTT.

The V and J genes are TRBV5-1 and TRBJ1-4, with 8 bases that match TRBD1. Trimming took 3 bases from V and 6 from J; bases not matched to a gene: 4. CDR3 size: 14 residues. The V gene's germline CDR1 is SGHRS and CDR2 YFSETQ. The CDR3: CASSSGQGDEKLFF. The DNA for the CDR3 is TGCGCCAGCAGCTCCGGACAGGGCGATGAAAAACTGTTTTTT. The full variable domain, completed using reference TRBV5-1 and TRBJ1-4, is KAGVTQTPRYLIKTRGQQVTLSCSPISGHRSVSWYQQTPGQGLQFLFEYFSETQRNKGNFPGRFSGRQFSNSRSEMNVSTLELGDSALYLCASSSGQGDEKLFFGSGTQLSVL.

The V and J genes are TRBV29-1 and TRBJ2-5, with D hard to call. Germline V gene sequence: CDR1 SQVTM, CDR2 ANQGSEA. Trimming removed 5 bases at V and 0 bases at J, with 4 bases between. The CDR3 has 11 amino acids. In DNA, the CDR3 is TGCAGCGTTACATACCAAGAGACCCAGTACTTC. It yields the protein CSVTYQETQYF.

The rearrangement uses TRBV5-8 and TRBJ2-5, with D perhaps TRBD1 (6 bases). Between the trimmed V and J ends, which lost 2 bases and 5 bases, there was a span of 16 bases. The germline CDR1 and CDR2 sequences are SGHTS and YDEGEE. The CDR3 has 15 residues. The CDR3 reads CASSFLGARVETQYF. The CDR3 DNA is TGTGCCAGCAGCTTCTTGGGGGCGCGGGTCGAGACCCAGTACTTC.

The chain uses TRBV6-6 and TRBJ2-3; no clear D. V was pared by 6 bases and J by 14 bases, with 21 bases between. The CDR3 sequence is 13 residues long. The V gene's germline CDR1 is MNHNY and CDR2 SVGAGI (reference sequence). This CDR3 reads CASSQDGPSRPYF. The CDR3 DNA reads TGTGCCAGCAGCCAAGACGGTCCCTCCCGCCCGTATTTT.

The chain uses TRBV19 and TRBJ1-2, with D unclear. V dropped 0 bases and J dropped 4 bases, with 12 bases sitting between them. The CDR3 runs to 15 residues. CDR1 and CDR2 from the germline V gene are LNHDA and SQIVND (reference sequence). Here the CDR3 DNA reads TGTGCCAGTAGTATAGATCCCGGTGGTTCCTATGGCTACACCTTC. Translation: CASSIDPGGSYGYTF.

Remarks on this clone: Different DNA sequences within this sample yield the same CDR3. The chain uses TRBV11-2 and TRBJ1-5; D is unclear. The V gene's germline CDR1 is SGHAT and CDR2 FQNNGV. Trimming cost V 0 bases and J 3 bases, with 3 bases left between them. The CDR3 covers 13 residues. The chain's CDR3 is CASSLEANQPQHF. For the CDR3, the DNA is TGTGCCAGCAGCTTAGAGGCCAATCAGCCCCAGCATTTT.

The V gene is TRBV7-9, the J gene TRBJ2-5, with a weak D call TRBD2 (5 bases). The germline CDR1 and CDR2 sequences are SEHNR and FQNEAQ (reference sequence). The V end lost 1 base, the J end lost 0 bases, and 12 bases lay between the germline ends. The CDR3 contains 16 residues. CDR3: CASSLEGGLYQETQYF. As DNA, the CDR3 is TGTGCCAGCAGCTTAGAAGGAGGCCTGTACCAAGAGACCCAGTACTTC.

The CDR3, as DNA: TGTGCCAGCAGTGAAGGATGGGGCGGCACAAACACTGAAGCTTTCTTT. Residues: CASSEGWGGTNTEAFF. The chain has TRBV2 and TRBJ1-1; a weak D match, TRBD1 (5 bases). The CDR3 runs to 16 residues. V shed 1 base and J shed 2 bases, with 14 bases lying between them. Germline V lookup: CDR1 SNHLY, CDR2 FYNNEI. The full variable domain, rest sourced from reference TRBV2 and TRBJ1-1, is EPEVTQTPSHQVTQMGQEVILRCVPISNHLYFYWYRQILGQKVEFLVSFYNNEISEKSEIFDDQFSVERPDGSNFTLKIRSTKLEDSAMYFCASSEGWGGTNTEAFFGQGTRLTVV.

The gene calls are TRBV30 and TRBJ2-1; 10 nucleotides agree with TRBD2. V shed 8 bases, J shed 4 bases, and the junction held 11 bases outside the gene matches. The CDR3 length is 15 residues. Germline CDR1 is GTSNPN and CDR2 is SVGIG (reference sequence). The DNA of the CDR3 is TGTGCCAGTACAGCCACTAGCGGGGATTACAATGAGCAGTTCTTC. Translated: CASTATSGDYNEQFF.

The chain joins TRBV10-3 to TRBJ2-2, with TRBD1 matching 7 bases. This CDR3 is built from 13 residues. CDR1 ENHRY and CDR2 SYGVKD come from the germline V gene. The ends lost 7 bases at V and 5 bases at J; junction bases unmatched: 4. The CDR3 bases are TGTGCCATCAAGGGGGCGAGTACCGGGGAGCTGTTTTTT. Amino acid sequence: CAIKGASTGELFF.

DNA of the CDR3: TGCGCCAGCAGCTTCTGGGGGACCCCGAACACCGGGGAGCTGTTTTTT. Its translation: CASSFWGTPNTGELFF. The chain carries TRBV5-1 and TRBJ2-2; either TRBD1 or TRBD2 may supply D (5 bases each). V shed 2 bases and J shed 0 bases, with 11 bases lying between them. The CDR3 runs 16 residues. The V gene's germline CDR1 is SGHRS and CDR2 YFSETQ.

In this sample, this clone turned up once. The J gene is TRBJ2-7, the V gene TRBV27; 10 bases are a match to TRBD2. CDR3 length equals 13 residues. Per the germline V gene, CDR1 is MNHEY and CDR2 is SMNVEV (reference sequence). Trimming removed 4 bases from V and 4 bases from J; junction bases left unmatched: 1. Written as DNA, the CDR3 is TGTGCCAGCAGTTGGACTAGCGGATACGAGCAGTACTTC. This encodes CASSWTSGYEQYF.

J is TRBJ2-7 and V is TRBV5-4; D is unresolved. V lost 4 bases and J 5 bases, leaving 10 bases between the germline ends. CDR1 is SGHNT, CDR2 YYREEE, per germline (reference sequence). The CDR3 is 12 amino acids. The DNA of the CDR3 is TGTGCCAGCAGCGCCAGTGCTAACGAGCAGTACTTC. Translating gives CASSASANEQYF.

Of note for this clone: The conserved closing phenylalanine or tryptophan is absent in this CDR3, likely reflecting a read error. The DNA is omitted, as the CDR3 cannot be located on it reliably, and the CDR3 follows TCRdb's listing. This chain uses TRBV7-2 with TRBJ1-1; TRBD1 was called by the table and not checked on the DNA. Ends included, the CDR3 has 12 residues. The germline V gene encodes CDR1 SGHTA and CDR2 FQGNSA. The CDR3 protein is CASSLGQGAFKL.

V and J are TRBV29-1 and TRBJ1-1, with D maybe TRBD1 (6 bases). Trimming left V 5 bases short and J 3 bases short, with 10 bases between. The germline V gene has CDR1 SQVTM and CDR2 ANQGSEA. The CDR3 contains 12 residues. CDR3 residues: CSVWGQDTEAFF. Written as DNA, the CDR3 is TGCAGCGTTTGGGGGCAGGACACTGAAGCTTTCTTT.

This sequence joins TRBV9 and TRBJ2-5, with D unresolved. This CDR3 region has 14 residues. V was cut by 0 bases and J by 5 bases, with 11 bases left in between. The germline CDR1 and CDR2 sequences are SGDLS and YYNGEE. CDR3 bases: TGTGCCAGCAGCGTAGCTCTGGCAGTCGAGACCCAGTACTTC. This codes for CASSVALAVETQYF.

The V gene is TRBV18, the J gene TRBJ2-1; D call uncertain. The CDR3 extends over 14 amino acids. V was cut by 5 bases and J by 9 bases, with 17 bases left in between. Germline V gene data show CDR1 as KGHSH and CDR2 as LQKENI. The CDR3 DNA reads TGTGCCAGCTCAAAGATTCCTCCGGACGGTGAGCAGTTCTTC. As protein: CASSKIPPDGEQFF. Based on the CDR3 plus reference TRBV18 and TRBJ2-1, the full variable domain is NAGVMQNPRHLVRRRGQEARLRCSPMKGHSHVYWYRQLPEEGLKFMVYLQKENIIDESGMPKERFSAEFPKEGPSILRIQQVVRGDSAAYFCASSKIPPDGEQFFGPGTRLTVL.

V is TRBV18 and J is TRBJ1-4; D possibly corresponds to TRBD1 (6 bases). CDR1 is KGHSH and CDR2 is LQKENI in the germline V gene. V was pared by 3 bases and J by 8 bases, with 16 bases between. The CDR3 is 15 residues long. In nucleotides, the CDR3 is TGTGCCAGCTCACCCGCGAGGGGGTCGGGAGAAAAACTGTTTTTT. Translating gives CASSPARGSGEKLFF. The whole variable domain, remainder taken from reference TRBV18 and TRBJ1-4, is NAGVMQNPRHLVRRRGQEARLRCSPMKGHSHVYWYRQLPEEGLKFMVYLQKENIIDESGMPKERFSAEFPKEGPSILRIQQVVRGDSAAYFCASSPARGSGEKLFFGSGTQLSVL.

This chain connects TRBV6-6 to TRBJ1-2; D remains ambiguous. The CDR3 totals 15 residues. V was pared by 0 bases and J by 8 bases, with 16 bases between. Per the germline V gene, CDR1 is MNHNY and CDR2 is SVGAGI (reference sequence). The CDR3 coding sequence is TGTGCCAGCAGTTACTCTGCAGCAACGACAAGAGGCTACACCTTC. It translates to CASSYSAATTRGYTF.